These 25 T cell receptor beta chains were sequenced from one sample in a study of shared clonotypes between healthy human individuals. Naive-designated CD8 cells lacked CD45RO, were positively enriched for CCR7, and omitted terminally differentiated effector memory CD45RA+ cells. Only in-frame clones appear in the TCRdb table, and some are missing; sequencing was by immunoSEQ multiplex PCR. The profile shows nearly 2 million clones, approximately 94% of them singletons. Material for sequencing was naive CD8+ T cells sorted from blood. These receptors were taken from a man younger than 30 in good health.

The gene calls are TRBV28 and TRBJ1-1; no firm D call. The germline gives CDR1 MDHEN, CDR2 SYDVKM. This CDR3 is 13 amino acids long. V lost 7 bases and J 1 base, leaving 10 bases between the germline ends. CDR3 sequence (DNA): TGTGCCAGCATTTCGTCAGGGAACACTGAAGCTTTCTTT. Residues: CASISSGNTEAFF.

The rearrangement joins TRBV6-5 to TRBJ2-2, with TRBD2 as a possible D gene (6 bases). Between the trimmed V and J ends, which lost 6 bases and 9 bases, there was a span of 17 bases. The CDR3 is 14 amino acids. Germline V gives CDR1 MNHEY, CDR2 SVGAGI. In nucleotides, the CDR3 is TGTGCCAGCAGCCCGGGACTCTCTATCTGGGAGCTGTTTTTT. Encoded protein: CASSPGLSIWELFF.

The CDR3 sequence: CAISESGDRQPLNEKLFF. The CDR3 DNA reads as TGTGCCATCAGTGAGTCGGGGGACAGGCAACCTCTTAATGAAAAACTGTTTTTT. This chain joins TRBV10-3 and TRBJ1-4; 8 nucleotides match TRBD1. V was clipped by 0 bases and J by 4 bases; unmatched bases: 10. CDR1 ENHRY and CDR2 SYGVKD come from the germline V gene. The CDR3 contains 18 residues.

This clone showed up just a few times. In nucleotides, the CDR3 is TGTGCCTGGAGCGCGGACAGGGGTCAGGGCTACACCTTC. It is translated as CAWSADRGQGYTF. The chain employs TRBV30 and TRBJ1-2, with TRBD1 matching 9 bases. The CDR3 spans 13 residues. Germline CDR1 reads GTSNPN; CDR2 reads SVGIG (reference sequence). Trimming at V came to 3 bases and at J to 8 bases, leaving 7 bases not matched to a gene. Looking up the rest from reference TRBV30 and TRBJ1-2 gives the full variable domain: SQTIHQWPATLVQPVGSPLSLECTVEGTSNPNLYWYRQAAGRGLQLLFYSVGIGQISSEVPQNLSASRPQDRQFILSSKKLLLSDSGFYLCAWSADRGQGYTFGSGTRLTVV.

The gene calls are TRBV27 and TRBJ2-7, with TRBD2 identical over 10 bases. The CDR3 totals 16 residues. CDR1 is MNHEY, CDR2 SMNVEV, per germline (reference sequence). J gave up 7 bases and V 5 bases, and 14 bases lay outside the gene matches. The CDR3 sequence: CASSPIMVAGGREQYF. For the CDR3, the DNA is TGTGCCAGCAGTCCCATTATGGTAGCGGGAGGTAGGGAGCAGTACTTC.

The V call is TRBV27, the J call TRBJ2-7; D may correspond to TRBD1 or TRBD2 (5 bases each). This CDR3 region has 17 residues. CDR1 is MNHEY, CDR2 SMNVEV, per germline (reference sequence). The ends were cut back, 0 bases at V and 0 bases at J, with 15 bases in the middle. CDR3 region: CASSLSHGTESSYEQYF. The CDR3 region has the DNA TGTGCCAGCAGTTTATCCCACGGGACGGAGTCCTCCTACGAGCAGTACTTC.

The rearrangement joins TRBV27 to TRBJ2-5; D not certain. This CDR3 has 12 amino acids. The V and J ends lost 2 bases and 6 bases respectively, with 7 bases between them. In germline, CDR1 is MNHEY, CDR2 SMNVEV (reference sequence). CDR3 sequence: CASSLNKQTQYF. CDR3 DNA: TGTGCCAGCAGTTTAAACAAACAGACCCAGTACTTC.

The chain links TRBV4-1 to TRBJ2-7; 7 positions match TRBD1. CDR1 MGHRA and CDR2 YSYEKL come from the germline V gene. The CDR3 totals 15 residues. J gave up 2 bases and V 3 bases, and 7 bases lay outside the gene matches. Here the CDR3 reads CASSQVDRDPYEQYF. CDR3 coding DNA: TGCGCCAGCAGCCAGGTCGACAGGGATCCCTACGAGCAGTACTTC.

The CDR3 region is CASSPAVKGEQYF. The CDR3, as DNA: TGCGCCAGCAGTCCGGCCGTCAAAGGGGAGCAGTACTTC. This sequence joins TRBV4-1 and TRBJ2-7; the D is unclear. Trimming shortened V by 6 bases and J by 7 bases, and 16 bases separated the two germline ends. CDR1 MGHRA and CDR2 YSYEKL come from the germline V gene. The CDR3 runs 13 residues.

Turning to this clone: The identical CDR3 is also encoded by other nucleotide sequences in the sample. The chain joins TRBV27 to TRBJ2-7; no clear D gene. The CDR3 is made up of 14 amino acids. The germline gives CDR1 MNHEY, CDR2 SMNVEV (reference sequence). Trimming removed 3 bases at V and 3 bases at J, with 12 bases between. CDR3 amino acids: CASSLGAGVYEQYF. The CDR3 nucleotides read TGTGCCAGCAGTTTGGGCGCAGGTGTCTACGAGCAGTACTTC.

The rearrangement joins TRBV2 to TRBJ2-7; D is ambiguous. CDR1 and CDR2 (germline): SNHLY, FYNNEI. The CDR3 loop spans 13 amino acids. Trimming took off 5 bases at V and 3 bases at J, with 11 bases between the two ends. CDR3 sequence: CASSKTAVYEQYF. CDR3 nucleotides: TGTGCCAGCAGTAAGACCGCAGTCTACGAGCAGTACTTC.

The chain links TRBV4-3 to TRBJ2-5; D may correspond to TRBD1 or TRBD2 (7 bases each). The ends were cut back, 1 base at V and 3 bases at J, with 15 bases in the middle. CDR3 size: 16 residues. Germline V CDR1 and CDR2: LGHNA, YSLEER. CDR3 DNA sequence: TGCGCCAGCAGCCAAGGTTTCGGGGGGACAGAAGAGACCCAGTACTTC. It yields the protein CASSQGFGGTEETQYF.

This clone was observed a single time. The rearrangement uses TRBV27 and TRBJ2-6; D may be TRBD1 (5 bases). V was shortened by 5 bases and J by 2 bases, with 10 bases between the two germline ends. Germline V gives CDR1 MNHEY, CDR2 SMNVEV (reference sequence). The CDR3 runs to 15 residues. The CDR3: CASSETGTGANVLTF. CDR3 sequence (DNA): TGTGCCAGCAGTGAAACAGGTACTGGGGCCAACGTCCTGACTTTC.

The rearrangement links TRBV6-5 to TRBJ1-1, with D possibly being TRBD1 (6 bases). The CDR3 is 12 amino acids. With 5 bases removed from V and 3 bases from J, the gap between germline ends came to 7 bases. Germline-derived CDR1 and CDR2 are MNHEY and SVGAGI. The CDR3 nucleotides read TGTGCCAGCAGTCAGGGGTACACTGAAGCTTTCTTT. Protein product: CASSQGYTEAFF.

This rearrangement joins TRBV27 to TRBJ2-1; 11 nucleotides match TRBD1. V lost 5 bases to trimming and J lost 6 bases; unmatched junction nucleotides: 3. Germline lookup yields CDR1 MNHEY and CDR2 SMNVEV (reference sequence). The CDR3 contains 14 residues. The CDR3 loop reads CASSVGTGGNEQFF. Written as DNA, the CDR3 is TGTGCCAGCAGTGTAGGGACAGGGGGCAATGAGCAGTTCTTC.

The chain recombines TRBV28 with TRBJ1-6, with no clear D. The ends were cut back, 3 bases at V and 10 bases at J, with 10 bases in the middle. Germline V lookup: CDR1 MDHEN, CDR2 SYDVKM. The CDR3 covers 13 residues. CDR3 sequence (DNA): TGTGCCAGCAGTTTTTTTGAGGAATCACCCCTCCACTTT. The encoded protein is CASSFFEESPLHF.

V and J are TRBV9 and TRBJ2-7; unclear D gene. Germline V CDR1 and CDR2: SGDLS, YYNGEE. V was pared by 0 bases and J by 2 bases, with 12 bases between. This CDR3 has 15 residues. This CDR3 reads CASSVGAEPTYEQYF. The DNA for the CDR3 is TGTGCCAGCAGCGTAGGGGCAGAGCCTACCTACGAGCAGTACTTC. Together with reference TRBV9 and TRBJ2-7, the CDR3 gives the full variable domain: DSGVTQTPKHLITATGQRVTLRCSPRSGDLSVYWYQQSLDQGLQFLIQYYNGEERAKGNILERFSAQQFPDLHSELNLSSLELGDSALYFCASSVGAEPTYEQYFGPGTRLTVT.

This rearrangement joins TRBV15 to TRBJ2-7, with 8 bases identical to TRBD1. Germline assignment: CDR1 LNHNV and CDR2 YYDKDF (reference sequence). The CDR3 is 16 amino acids. With V trimmed by 5 bases and J by 1 base, 10 bases remained unmatched. The DNA for the CDR3 is TGTGCCACCAGCGGACCAGGACAGGGCCCTTCCTACGAGCAGTACTTC. It is translated as CATSGPGQGPSYEQYF.

In this sample, this clone turned up a few times. The chain recombines TRBV10-1 with TRBJ2-1; a weak D match, TRBD2 (6 bases). Per the germline V gene, CDR1 is WNHNN and CDR2 is SYGVQD (reference sequence). This CDR3 is built from 16 residues. V lost 5 bases and J 0 bases, leaving 14 bases between the germline ends. CDR3 amino acids: CASSPRGTASYNEQFF. CDR3 in DNA: TGCGCCAGCAGTCCTCGCGGGACTGCCTCCTACAATGAGCAGTTCTTC.

The chain has TRBV9 and TRBJ2-7; TRBD2 matches at 13 bases. Germline CDR1 and CDR2: SGDLS and YYNGEE. J was trimmed by 7 bases and V by 0 bases; bases with no gene match: 4. There are 15 residues in the CDR3. The CDR3: CASSVGTSGSREQYF. In DNA, the CDR3 is TGTGCCAGCAGCGTAGGGACTAGCGGGAGTCGGGAGCAGTACTTC.

Comment on this clone: At the DNA level, this CDR3 is encoded by other sequences in the same sample as well. V gene TRBV4-3 combines with J gene TRBJ2-7; D unresolved. The CDR3 has 14 amino acids. Trimming cost V 1 base and J 0 bases, with 7 bases left between them. Germline loops: CDR1 LGHNA, CDR2 YSLEER. The CDR3 DNA is TGCGCCAGCAGCCAAGCGAGGAACTCCTACGAGCAGTACTTC. Translating gives CASSQARNSYEQYF.

The V and J genes are TRBV6-5 and TRBJ2-7; D might be TRBD2 (7 bases). Germline V lookup: CDR1 MNHEY, CDR2 SVGAGI. V lost 4 bases to trimming and J lost 2 bases, with 15 bases between them. CDR3 size: 15 residues. The CDR3 sequence is CASSWGGGSTYEQYF. The DNA of the CDR3 is TGTGCCAGCAGTTGGGGAGGGGGGTCGACCTACGAGCAGTACTTC.

This rearrangement joins TRBV16 to TRBJ1-3; 7 bases match TRBD1. V was clipped by 9 bases and J by 4 bases; unmatched bases: 3. Germline-derived CDR1 and CDR2 are KGHSY and FQNENV. The CDR3 is made up of 12 amino acids. CDR3 residues: CARGTVGNTIYF. CDR3 nucleotide sequence: TGTGCCAGAGGGACAGTCGGAAACACCATATATTTT.

This clone was seen more than once but under ten times. This chain connects TRBV4-1 to TRBJ2-7, with 8 bases aligning to TRBD2. The length of the CDR3 is 15 residues. The germline V gene encodes CDR1 MGHRA and CDR2 YSYEKL. V gave up 0 bases and J gave up 4 bases; unmatched junction bases: 5. CDR3 sequence (DNA): TGCGCCAGCAGCCAAGAAGGTAGCGGGATATACGAGCAGTACTTC. Protein sequence: CASSQEGSGIYEQYF.

V gene TRBV7-9 combines with J gene TRBJ1-2; D uncertain. The CDR3 consists of 13 residues. Germline CDR1 SEHNR, CDR2 FQNEAQ (reference sequence). Trimming removed 4 bases at V and 2 bases at J, with 8 bases between. CDR3 loop: CASSSPGNYGYTF. The CDR3 DNA reads as TGTGCCAGCAGCTCCCCGGGGAACTATGGCTACACCTTC.